Shown below are 5 T cell receptor beta chains from a single sample sequenced in a study of blood T cell repertoires in COVID-19. TCRdb keeps only in-frame clones here, not all; method: immunoSEQ multiplex PCR. The profile shows approximately 330,000 clones, about 91% of them singletons. Input material: peripheral blood. These receptors came from a man aged 25-45 years with COVID-19, enrolled during active disease.

This sequence joins TRBV4-2 and TRBJ1-1; D unclear. Germline CDR1 and CDR2: LGHNA and YNFKEQ. There are 15 residues in the CDR3. V gave up 0 bases and J gave up 0 bases, with 8 bases separating them. The chain's CDR3 is CASSQEHRMNTEAFF. DNA of the CDR3: TGTGCCAGCAGCCAAGAACACAGAATGAACACTGAAGCTTTCTTT.

This chain links TRBV30 with TRBJ2-1; the match to TRBD2 covers 8 bases. J lost 4 bases, V lost 6 bases, and 14 bases had no gene match. Germline-derived CDR1 and CDR2 are GTSNPN and SVGIG (reference sequence). CDR3 length: 16 residues. CDR3 residues: CACGVKSGRGYNEQFF. As DNA, the CDR3 is TGTGCCTGTGGGGTTAAAAGCGGGAGAGGGTACAATGAGCAGTTCTTC.

The rearrangement links TRBV27 to TRBJ1-2, with 7 bases matching TRBD1. Germline CDR1 and CDR2: MNHEY and SMNVEV (reference sequence). CDR3 length: 17 residues. The J segment lost 4 bases and the V segment lost 0 bases, leaving 11 bases of the junction unmatched. In nucleotides, the CDR3 is TGTGCCAGCAGTTTATCCCCGACAGGGCTCTTGGGCTATGGCTACACCTTC. Translation: CASSLSPTGLLGYGYTF.

The CDR3 DNA is TGCGCCAGCAGCCGGCTAACAGGGATTGCTCGAGATACGCAGTATTTT. Amino acid sequence: CASSRLTGIARDTQYF. The chain combines TRBV4-3 with TRBJ2-3; a possible D gene is TRBD1 (6 bases). From germline, CDR1 is LGHNA and CDR2 YSLEER. With 4 bases removed from V and 5 bases from J, the gap between germline ends came to 19 bases. The CDR3 runs to 16 residues.

The rearrangement links TRBV7-9 to TRBJ1-2, with 8 bases matching TRBD1. Germline V gene lookup returns CDR1 SEHNR and CDR2 FQNEAQ (reference sequence). Trimming removed 4 bases from V and 2 bases from J; junction bases left unmatched: 3. The length of the CDR3 is 14 residues. This chain's CDR3 is CASSSGGMNYGYTF. CDR3 nucleotides: TGTGCCAGCAGCTCAGGGGGCATGAACTATGGCTACACCTTC.